The sequence of this T cell receptor (beta chain) was determined in a study of blood T cells in healthy people across ages. Sample-barcoded 5' priming and a J-beta primer mix drove a second PCR of roughly 7 to 11 cycles. TCRdb independently ran MiXCR on the 5' RACE reads; one entry per CDR3 protein. Of some 560,000 distinct CDR3 sequences detected, about 27% appear once; the ten largest clones hold approximately 3.6%. This clonotype has just a few counts. Per germline, CDR1 MGHDK and CDR2 SYGVNS. The CDR3 length is 11 residues. This sample also belongs to another study, concerning T cells of mothers and their children. From that second work: From each mother came over 8.5 million TCR beta CDR3 reads, and from each child came about 3 million.

The chain recombines TRBV25-1 with TRBJ2-5; D remains ambiguous. Judging by the DNA end, TRBJ2-7 fits better; the J call may be wrong. The source material was blood. The receptor was derived from a boy under 10 years old in good health. The CDR3 sequence: CASTYSYEQYF. Written as DNA, the CDR3 is TGTGCCAGCACCTACTCCTACGAGCAGTACTTC.